This T cell receptor (beta chain) emerged from a study of CD8 T cells in ankylosing spondylitis. Study findings and constraints: It appeared that ankylosing spondylitis blood was characterized by a TCR beta motif of about 8 highly homologous variants. Researchers report that disease-linked clones proved CD8+ and relatively rare in peripheral blood. Certain motif variants had earlier been reported in reactive arthritis synovial fluid and blood.

This clonotype was found many times. Its matching antigen is unknown. Quantitative 5'-RACE with molecular barcodes generated TCR beta libraries. TCRdb ran MiXCR on the 5' RACE reads and lists one entry per CDR3 protein. This sample has 130,000 or so distinct CDR3 sequences, with 17% found just once. The germline CDR1 and CDR2 sequences are SQVTM and ANQGSEA. The V gene lost 7 bases and the J gene lost 0 bases, with 10 bases spanning the gap. CDR3 length: 13 amino acids. The source material was blood, either unsorted or a sorted T cell fraction (not recorded which). This receptor was identified in a male donor with ankylosing spondylitis. The chain combines TRBV29-1 with TRBJ2-1; D is unclear. CDR3: CSAALSSYNEQFF. CDR3 nucleotide sequence: TGCAGCGCGGCGCTGAGCTCCTACAATGAGCAGTTCTTC.